Below, 5 T cell receptor beta chains from the same sample are listed, as sequenced in a study of cytomegalovirus exposure and HLA in healthy donors. The primer mix had 60 Vbeta and 13 Jbeta primers. Only in-frame clones appear in the TCRdb table, and some are missing; sequencing was by immunoSEQ multiplex PCR. The profile covers approximately 150,000 clones, with approximately 74% appearing a single time and around 2.8% taken by the ten largest. Material: PBMCs. The receptors were sampled from a woman in her twenties or thirties in good health and CMV-seronegative.

This clone showed up just a few times. This chain connects TRBV7-2 to TRBJ1-5, with a weak D call TRBD1 (6 bases). CDR1 and CDR2 (germline): SGHTA, FQGNSA. V was cut by 5 bases and J by 6 bases, with 14 bases left in between. The length of the CDR3 is 14 residues. CDR3 protein: CASSNTGLGQPQHF. Here the CDR3 DNA reads TGTGCCAGCAGCAATACAGGGTTAGGTCAGCCCCAGCATTTT.

The sample holds one count of this clone. J is TRBJ1-5 and V is TRBV7-2, with D possibly being TRBD1 (5 bases). Germline lookup yields CDR1 SGHTA and CDR2 FQGNSA. This CDR3 has 14 residues. Trimming stripped 1 base from V and 7 bases from J, with 11 bases between. The DNA for the CDR3 is TGTGCCAGCAGCTTAGGGGGGGTGGAACAGCCCCAGCATTTT. Protein product: CASSLGGVEQPQHF.

The chain combines TRBV11-3 with TRBJ1-1; no reliable D call. Germline V lookup: CDR1 SGHNT, CDR2 YENEEA. Trimming pared 5 bases from V and 3 bases from J, leaving 10 bases between. This CDR3 comprises 13 residues. DNA for the CDR3: TGTGCCAGCAGCCCCGGGTCCTACACTGAAGCTTTCTTT. Its protein is CASSPGSYTEAFF.

V usage is TRBV19 and J usage is TRBJ2-7, with D perhaps matching TRBD1 (5 bases). Trimming removed 5 bases at V and 2 bases at J, with 16 bases between. This CDR3 is built from 15 residues. CDR1 is LNHDA and CDR2 is SQIVND in the germline V gene (reference sequence). The chain's CDR3 is CASSPSSDRPYEQYF. Written as DNA, the CDR3 is TGTGCCAGTAGTCCGAGCAGCGACAGACCCTACGAGCAGTACTTC.

This clone was seen a handful of times. The genes are TRBV7-9 and TRBJ2-1; D unclear. V was clipped by 0 bases and J by 8 bases, with 5 bases between them. Germline V lookup: CDR1 SEHNR, CDR2 FQNEAQ (reference sequence). CDR3 length equals 12 residues. CDR3 sequence reads: CASSLARDEQFF. CDR3 coding DNA: TGTGCCAGCAGCTTAGCAAGAGATGAGCAGTTCTTC.